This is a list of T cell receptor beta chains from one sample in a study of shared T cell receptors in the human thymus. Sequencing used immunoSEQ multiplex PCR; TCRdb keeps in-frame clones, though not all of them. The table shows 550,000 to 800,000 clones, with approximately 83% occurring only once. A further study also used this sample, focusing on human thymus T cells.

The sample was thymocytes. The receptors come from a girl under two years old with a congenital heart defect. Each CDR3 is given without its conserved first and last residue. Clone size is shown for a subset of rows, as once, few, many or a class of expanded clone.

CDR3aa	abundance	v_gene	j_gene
ASSPQTDTGGGKYEQY	-	TRBV5-1	TRBJ2-7
ASSSGQGRNQPQH	-	TRBV6-5	TRBJ1-5
NGPVEGTEAF	-	TRBV29-1	TRBJ1-1
ASKSRGHQSNTEAF	-	TRBV28	TRBJ1-1
ASSLEGQGSGNTIY	-	TRBV5-6	TRBJ1-3
ASSLGTATYEQY	few	TRBV4-3	TRBJ2-7
ASRGLADPNEQF	-	TRBV5-1	TRBJ2-1
ASSRIKGGEAYEQY	-	TRBV4-3	TRBJ2-7
ASSPKAGGPSYNEQF	-	TRBV7-9	TRBJ2-1
ASSLWALANYGYT	-	TRBV5-1	TRBJ1-2
ASRSDRRYGYT	-	TRBV6-5	TRBJ1-2
ASSYKGRDYTEAF	-	TRBV6-6	TRBJ1-1
ASSSFYTEAF	-	TRBV28	TRBJ1-1
ASSHGRGGYGGYT	once	TRBV14	TRBJ1-2
ASSLRQGASYEQY	-	TRBV6-5	TRBJ2-7
ASSLFLTRNKAGDEQF	-	TRBV27	TRBJ2-1
ASSDDRGSTEAF	-	TRBV25-1	TRBJ1-1
ASSRRPVPSGEDYNEQF	-	TRBV7-8	TRBJ2-1
ASSLGSSHTQY	-	TRBV11-3	TRBJ2-3
ASGAYYGYT	few	TRBV2	TRBJ1-2
ASSFTDRLGANVLT	few	TRBV5-1	TRBJ2-6
ASGLVSDSRYEQY	-	TRBV12-5	TRBJ2-7
ASSARWTGTTPHLYNSPLH	-	TRBV7-8	TRBJ1-6
ASSNRWNRGLFGYT	-	TRBV7-2	TRBJ1-2
AINPGTGEGYEQY	-	TRBV10-3	TRBJ2-7
ASSRLPRLGDQPQH	-	TRBV18	TRBJ1-5
ASSSRSAGNEQF	once	TRBV6-6	TRBJ2-1
ASSLGLAAYNEQF	few	TRBV7-6	TRBJ2-1
ASSPLPREKLF	-	TRBV2	TRBJ1-4
ASSLGRAGMSGNTIY	-	TRBV5-4	TRBJ1-3
ASSREEGPPLH	-	TRBV5-6	TRBJ1-6
AWSSNRESSPLH	few	TRBV30	TRBJ1-6
ASSLDRGASGNTIY	-	TRBV11-2	TRBJ1-3
ASSAGQGIGPLH	-	TRBV7-6	TRBJ1-6
ASSLRSRIQETQY	few	TRBV7-4	TRBJ2-5